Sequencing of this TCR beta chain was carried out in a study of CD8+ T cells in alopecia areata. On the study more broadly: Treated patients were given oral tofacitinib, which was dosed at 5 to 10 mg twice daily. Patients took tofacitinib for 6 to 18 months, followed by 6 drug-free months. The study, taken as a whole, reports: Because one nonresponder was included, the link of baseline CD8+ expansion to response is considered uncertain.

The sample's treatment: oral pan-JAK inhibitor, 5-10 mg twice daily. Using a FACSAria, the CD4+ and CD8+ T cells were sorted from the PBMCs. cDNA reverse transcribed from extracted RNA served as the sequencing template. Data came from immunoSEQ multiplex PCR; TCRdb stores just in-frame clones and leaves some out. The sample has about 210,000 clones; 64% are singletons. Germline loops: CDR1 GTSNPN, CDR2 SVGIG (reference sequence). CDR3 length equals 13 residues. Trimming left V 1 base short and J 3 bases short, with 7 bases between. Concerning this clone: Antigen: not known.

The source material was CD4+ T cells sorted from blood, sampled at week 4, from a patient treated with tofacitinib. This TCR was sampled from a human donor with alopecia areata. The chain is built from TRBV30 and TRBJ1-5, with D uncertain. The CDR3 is CAWSETYNQPQHF. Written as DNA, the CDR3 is TGTGCCTGGAGTGAAACGTACAATCAGCCCCAGCATTTT.